The subject of this entry is one TCR beta chain. This sample was taken from a study of CXCR3-negative and CXCR3-positive naive CD8 T cells. The TRB cDNA libraries were prepared by 5' RACE with UMI labels. TCRdb re-called the 5' RACE reads and gives one entry per CDR3 protein, without DNA. Recorded for this sample: around 40,000 distinct CDR3 sequences. This CDR3 is 14 amino acids long. CDR1 and CDR2 from the germline V gene are DFQATT and SNEGSKA (reference sequence). The clonotype comes from a human donor in good health. Some clones in this sample may be carry-over from other donors' samples. Sequencing was done on a sample of memory CD8+ T cells from blood. The chain combines TRBV20-1 with TRBJ1-2; the D call from TCRdb, TRBD1, cannot be confirmed without DNA. Here the CDR3 reads CSARARQGEYGYTF.